This TCR beta chain comes out of a study of Ad26.COV2.S vaccination and SARS-CoV-2 variants. Study results and caveats: Researchers reported similar non-spike TCR breadth in vaccine and placebo recipients.

The treatment was: roughly 20 received Ad26.COV2.S at low or high dose, single or two shots; five or six received placebo; per-sample allocation not given. Specimen acquisition occurred on day 63 following the initial vaccine or placebo injection. V dropped 5 bases and J dropped 4; count of bases not matched to a gene: 6. Germline V gene sequence: CDR1 SGHAT, CDR2 FQNNGV. The CDR3 spans 15 residues. Sequencing used immunoSEQ multiplex PCR; TCRdb keeps in-frame clones, though not all of them. Of about 420,000 clones listed, approximately 88% were seen once; the top ten hold about 3.6%. Concerning this clone itself: The antigen is not known.

This chain links TRBV11-2 with TRBJ1-5, with 9 bases matching TRBD1. The input for sequencing was peripheral blood, taken in a trial of Ad26.COV2.S vaccine versus placebo. The clonotype comes from a person between 18 and 65 years old who received the Ad26.COV2.S COVID-19 vaccine or a placebo. The CDR3 region is CASSLDRGENQPQHF. CDR3 in DNA: TGTGCCAGCAGCCTCGACAGGGGGGAAAATCAGCCCCAGCATTTT.